Listed below are T cell receptor beta chains from one sample, sequenced in a study of Ad26.COV2.S vaccination and SARS-CoV-2 variants. Some clones are missing from TCRdb's copy, which holds only in-frame ones; the method was immunoSEQ multiplex PCR. The sample records a few hundred thousand clones, 70% to 90% being singletons. The source was peripheral blood, collected in a trial of Ad26.COV2.S vaccine versus placebo. The receptors originated from a person between 18 and 65 years old who received the Ad26.COV2.S COVID-19 vaccine or a placebo. The CDR3 runs from the conserved cysteine through the conserved F or W. The D gene is left open where the match is weak. Not all rows give a size; the values are once, few, many and, for expanded clones, a class.

>.|TRBJ2-2|TRBV4-2|.
CASSPTGNTGELFF
TGTGCCAGCAGCCCAACAGGGAACACCGGGGAGCTGTTTTTT
>.|TRBJ2-5|TRBV12-3/TRBV12-4|TRBD1
CASRGQGQETQYF
TGTGCCAGCAGAGGACAGGGCCAAGAGACCCAGTACTTC
>.|TRBJ2-3|TRBV6-5|.
CASGLESVGSDTQYF
TGTGCCAGCGGTTTGGAGTCAGTGGGTTCAGATACGCAGTATTTT
>.|TRBJ2-7|TRBV7-2|TRBD1
CASSLGATGATTTQQYF
TGTGCCAGCAGCTTAGGGGCGACAGGGGCCACGACAACCCAGCAGTACTTC
>.|TRBJ2-1|TRBV7-2|TRBD2
CASSLDPSGRLGFF
TGTGCCAGCAGCTTAGATCCTAGCGGACGCCTCGGGTTCTTC
>once|TRBJ2-6|TRBV27|.
CASSPGSGANVLTF
TGTGCCAGCAGCCCCGGCTCTGGGGCCAACGTCCTGACTTTC
>.|TRBJ1-4|TRBV5-4|.
CASSPATNEKLFF
TGTGCCAGCAGCCCGGCTACTAATGAAAAACTGTTTTTT
>.|TRBJ2-1|TRBV2|TRBD2
CASSLRTSADEQFF
TGTGCCAGCAGTCTTAGGACTAGCGCGGATGAGCAGTTCTTC
>.|TRBJ2-7|TRBV2|.
CASSEGTMYEQYF
TGTGCCAGCAGTGAAGGGACTATGTACGAGCAGTACTTC
>few|TRBJ2-7|TRBV4-2|TRBD2
CASSQGLAGLYEQYF
TGTGCCAGCAGCCAAGGGCTAGCGGGCCTCTACGAGCAGTACTTC
>.|TRBJ1-1|TRBV14|.
CASSHTANTEAFF
TGTGCCAGCAGCCACACAGCCAACACTGAAGCTTTCTTT
>few|TRBJ1-1|TRBV9|.
CASSVTGGANTEAFF
TGTGCCAGCAGCGTAACAGGAGGGGCGAACACTGAAGCTTTCTTT
>once|TRBJ1-6|TRBV28|TRBD1
CASIPGQMGSPLHF
TGTGCCAGCATCCCGGGACAGATGGGGTCACCCCTCCACTTT
>.|TRBJ2-3|TRBV7-6|.
CASSLASGAQDTQYF
TGTGCCAGCAGCTTAGCCTCTGGCGCCCAAGATACGCAGTATTTT
>.|TRBJ2-7|TRBV30|.
CAWSFGNYEQYF
TGTGCCTGGAGTTTCGGGAACTACGAGCAGTACTTC
>.|TRBJ1-1|TRBV2|.
CASSGDRFYTEAFF
TGTGCCAGCAGCGGGGACCGTTTCTACACTGAAGCTTTCTTT
>.|TRBJ2-1|TRBV5-1|TRBD1
CASSSGTGGWYEQFF
TGCGCCAGCAGCTCCGGGACAGGGGGCTGGTATGAGCAGTTCTTC
>once|TRBJ1-2|TRBV27|.
CASTSLVWSADYGYTF
TGTGCCAGCACCAGCCTCGTTTGGAGCGCGGACTATGGCTACACCTTC
>.|TRBJ2-1|TRBV7-2|.
CASSLVGGGLAQDEQFF
TGTGCCAGCAGCTTAGTAGGAGGCGGGCTAGCTCAAGATGAGCAGTTCTTC
>.|TRBJ2-3|TRBV6-1|.
CASSEDRDGTQYF
TGTGCCAGCAGTGAAGACAGGGACGGTACGCAGTATTTT
>.|TRBJ2-1|TRBV11-3|TRBD1
CASSFRDSVYNEQFF
TGTGCCAGCAGCTTCAGGGACAGCGTTTACAATGAGCAGTTCTTC
>.|TRBJ2-5|TRBV7-2|.
CASSLSPAQETQYF
TGTGCCAGCAGCTTATCCCCAGCGCAAGAGACCCAGTACTTC
>.|TRBJ1-4|TRBV5-1|.
CASSLEHRAYEKLFF
TGCGCCAGCAGCTTGGAACACAGGGCGTATGAAAAACTGTTTTTT
>.|TRBJ2-7|TRBV14|TRBD2
CASSLGAGVSEQYF
TGTGCCAGCAGCCTTGGAGCGGGAGTTAGCGAGCAGTACTTC
>.|TRBJ2-7|TRBV3-1/TRBV3-2|TRBD1
CASSQGQGAPYEQYF
TGTGCCAGCAGCCAAGGCCAGGGGGCACCCTACGAGCAGTACTTC
>few|TRBJ2-2|TRBV11-2|TRBD2
CASSLEGSGRAIGELFF
TGTGCCAGCAGCTTAGAAGGTAGCGGGAGGGCCATCGGGGAGCTGTTTTTT
>once|TRBJ2-7|TRBV6-5|TRBD2
CASSYSLAGSSYEQYF
TGTGCCAGCAGTTACTCGTTAGCGGGAAGCTCCTACGAGCAGTACTTC
>.|TRBJ1-4|TRBV30|.
CAWNRAGRHATNEKLFF
TGTGCCTGGAACCGAGCGGGACGCCATGCAACTAATGAAAAACTGTTTTTT
>few|TRBJ2-7|TRBV6-2/TRBV6-3|TRBD1
CASSWDRSSYEQYF
TGTGCCAGCAGTTGGGACAGGAGCTCCTACGAGCAGTACTTC
>.|TRBJ2-1|TRBV11-2|.
CASSRGGTIYNEQFF
TGTGCCAGCAGTAGAGGTGGGACGATCTACAATGAGCAGTTCTTC
>.|TRBJ1-2|TRBV5-4|.
CASSQGQSRVDDGYTF
TGTGCCAGCAGCCAAGGGCAGTCCAGGGTCGATGATGGCTACACCTTC
>few|TRBJ2-3|TRBV6-5|TRBD1
CASADRGGPDTQYF
TGTGCCAGTGCTGACAGGGGGGGACCAGATACGCAGTATTTT
>once|TRBJ1-1|TRBV5-1|.
CASSLRTPNTEAFF
TGCGCCAGCAGCTTACGGACACCGAACACTGAAGCTTTCTTT
>.|TRBJ1-1|TRBV7-6|.
CASSLQMNTEAFF
TGTGCCAGCAGCTTACAGATGAACACTGAAGCTTTCTTT
>once|TRBJ1-2|TRBV11-1|.
CASSLAPSDGYTF
TGTGCCAGCAGCCTCGCCCCTTCCGATGGCTACACCTTC
>.|TRBJ1-2|TRBV5-4|TRBD1
CASSVTYRGLGGYTF
TGTGCCAGCAGCGTTACTTACAGGGGACTCGGGGGCTACACCTTC
>.|TRBJ1-5|TRBV5-6|.
CASSLMGGQNNQPQHF
TGTGCCAGCAGCTTAATGGGGGGGCAGAACAATCAGCCCCAGCATTTT
>.|TRBJ1-2|TRBV28|.
CASGGPADGYTF
TGTGCCAGCGGGGGCCCAGCGGATGGCTACACCTTC
>.|TRBJ1-2|TRBV28|.
CASSLMGNYGYTF
TGTGCCAGCAGTTTAATGGGAAACTATGGCTACACCTTC